Below are 7 T cell receptor beta chains sequenced from a single sample in a study of human T cells and chemical hapten exposure. The sample's time point: patch test 2, 6 weeks after DPC sensitization. Indicated treatment: therapeutic diphenylcyclopropenone sensitization with weekly scalp DPC. TCRdb independently ran MiXCR on the RACE reads; one entry per CDR3 protein. The sample consists of about 140,000 distinct CDR3 sequences, 12% of them appearing once. This specimen consisted of whole blood, obtained in connection with sensitization to the hapten diphenylcyclopropenone (DPC). Every receptor here comes from a woman aged 50 to 60 with alopecia areata. Some clones in this sample may be carry-over from other donors' samples.

The chain recombines TRBV2 with TRBJ2-5; unclear D gene. V was trimmed by 4 bases and J by 7 bases, leaving 19 bases between them. Germline V gene sequence: CDR1 SNHLY, CDR2 FYNNEI. The CDR3 is 15 amino acids. The CDR3 sequence: CASSVQGKVMGTQYF. CDR3 in DNA: TGTGCCAGCAGTGTACAAGGGAAGGTAATGGGGACCCAGTACTTC.

This clonotype appeared once. The chain has TRBV29-1 and TRBJ2-7; TRBD2 matches at 7 bases. The ends lost 7 bases at V and 3 bases at J; junction bases unmatched: 6. Germline V CDR1 and CDR2: SQVTM, ANQGSEA. The CDR3 has 12 residues. The DNA for the CDR3 is TGCAGCGCCGGGACTACCCTCTACGAGCAGTACTTC. Translated: CSAGTTLYEQYF.

This clonotype was observed a handful of times. V gene TRBV2 combines with J gene TRBJ2-1; TRBD2 agrees at 12 bases. Trimming cost V 7 bases and J 7 bases; bases outside gene matches: 8. Germline V gene lookup returns CDR1 SNHLY and CDR2 FYNNEI. The CDR3 is 15 amino acids. The CDR3 spells CASKRGLAGSNEQFF. CDR3 DNA sequence: TGTGCCAGCAAGAGAGGACTAGCGGGGTCTAATGAGCAGTTCTTC.

The table lists this clonotype with many counts. V is TRBV3-1 and J is TRBJ2-1; possible D gene TRBD2, 6 bases. The germline V gene encodes CDR1 LGHDT and CDR2 YNNKEL (reference sequence). This CDR3 spans 13 amino acids. V dropped 3 bases and J dropped 7 bases, with 10 bases sitting between them. CDR3 region: CASSQTRRNEQFF. In nucleotides, the CDR3 is TGTGCCAGCAGCCAGACTAGGCGGAATGAGCAGTTCTTC.

This clonotype was seen once. CDR3 protein: CASRARETDTQYF. CDR3 nucleotides: TGTGCCAGCAGGGCCCGGGAAACAGATACGCAGTATTTT. V usage is TRBV6-6 and J usage is TRBJ2-3, with D possibly matching TRBD2 (5 bases). V lost 6 bases to trimming and J lost 3 bases, with 10 bases between them. The CDR3 has 13 residues. In germline, CDR1 is MNHNY, CDR2 SVGAGI (reference sequence).

Only a few counts were recorded for this clonotype. The J gene is TRBJ2-1, the V gene TRBV11-2, with 8 bases matching TRBD2. V shed 1 base, J shed 10 bases, and the junction held 12 bases outside the gene matches. Germline lookup yields CDR1 SGHAT and CDR2 FQNNGV. This CDR3 is built from 16 residues. CDR3 coding DNA: TGTGCCAGCAGCTTAGGCGGGAGGACCCGCCGCGAGGAGCAGTTCTTC. Its translation is CASSLGGRTRREEQFF. Full variable domain (remainder filled in from reference TRBV11-2 and TRBJ2-1): EAGVAQSPRYKIIEKRQSVAFWCNPISGHATLYWYQQILGQGPKLLIQFQNNGVVDDSQLPKDRFSAERLKGVDSTLKIQPAKLEDSAVYLCASSLGGRTRREEQFFGPGTRLTVL.

This clonotype was observed a handful of times. This chain links TRBV18 with TRBJ1-2, with unresolved D. Germline-derived CDR1 and CDR2 are KGHSH and LQKENI. This CDR3 has 13 amino acids. Trimming pared 1 base from V and 7 bases from J, leaving 10 bases between. The CDR3 sequence: CASSPLGDTGYTF. The CDR3 nucleotides are TGTGCCAGCTCACCACTCGGGGATACTGGCTACACCTTC.